Listed below are T cell receptor beta chains from one sample, sequenced in a study of T cell responses to AZD1222 COVID-19 vaccine. The assay was immunoSEQ multiplex PCR, and TCRdb's table has in-frame clones only and misses some. The sample shows 150,000 or so clones, less than 90% of them seen only once. Sequenced material: peripheral blood, taken on day 0 of AZD1222 vaccination. All receptors derive from an adult in good health. Both conserved end residues are part of each CDR3. Each record gives: clone size, D gene, J gene, V gene, CDR3 DNA, CDR3 protein. The D gene is left open where the match is weak. Some rows have no size entry. The others give once, few or many, or a class for an expanded clone.

>.|.|TRBJ1-1|TRBV7-9
TGTGCCAGCAGCTTAGTGAAGACTGAAGCTTTCTTT
CASSLVKTEAFF
>.|.|TRBJ2-5|TRBV7-9
TGTGCCAGTCAGGGAGGCCCCTGGGAGACCCAGTACTTC
CASQGGPWETQYF
>.|TRBD1|TRBJ1-1|TRBV7-2
TGTGCCAGCAGCTTAGCCTTGGACAGGGTATCTGAAGCTTTCTTT
CASSLALDRVSEAFF
>.|TRBD2|TRBJ2-3|TRBV5-1
TGCGCCAGCAGCTTGTGGAGCGGGGGCACAGATACGCAGTATTTT
CASSLWSGGTDTQYF
>.|.|TRBJ1-1|TRBV3-1/TRBV3-2
TGTGCCAGCAGCCAAGTAGGGATGAACACTGAAGCTTTCTTT
CASSQVGMNTEAFF
>.|.|TRBJ2-3|TRBV12-1
TGTGCCAGCAGCTTTTTGAGACAGGGAGGGGGCGATAGCACAGATACGCAGTATTTT
CASSFLRQGGGDSTDTQYF
>once|.|TRBJ1-3|TRBV27
TGTGCCAGCAGTTTAAGCGCCGGAAACACCATATATTTT
CASSLSAGNTIYF
>once|.|TRBJ1-1|TRBV20-1
TGCAGTGCTAGTGCCACCTCTCGGGACGGAGCTTTCTTT
CSASATSRDGAFF
>few|TRBD1|TRBJ2-1|TRBV6-4
TGTGCCAGCAGTGCAGGGGGCTCTTACAATGAGCAGTTCTTC
CASSAGGSYNEQFF
>.|.|TRBJ2-7|TRBV6-2/TRBV6-3
TGTGCCAGCAGTCATCCCCCTTTGTGGGAGCAGTACTTC
CASSHPPLWEQYF
>.|.|TRBJ1-5|TRBV6-4
TGTGCCAGCAGTGTGCAGCCCCAGCATTTT
CASSVQPQHF
>.|.|TRBJ2-3|TRBV6-6
TGTGCCAGCAGTTACACGTCGTCCCGGGATACGCAGTATTTT
CASSYTSSRDTQYF
>.|.|TRBJ1-6|TRBV28
TGTGCCAGCAGTTTAAGGCGAACGACCCTCCACTTT
CASSLRRTTLHF
>.|.|TRBJ1-1|TRBV6-2/TRBV6-3
TGTGCCAGCAGTTATCGCACAACCCATGCTGAAGCTTTCTTT
CASSYRTTHAEAFF
>.|.|TRBJ2-1|TRBV7-2
TGTGCCAGCAGCCCGGGACTGAACAATGAGCAGTTCTTC
CASSPGLNNEQFF
>.|.|TRBJ1-3|TRBV6-1
TGTGCCAGCAGTGAGACAGGCCTCTCTGGAAACACCATATATTTT
CASSETGLSGNTIYF
>.|.|TRBJ1-2|TRBV7-9
TGTGCCAGCAGCTTAGGAGACGGCGGCTACACCTTC
CASSLGDGGYTF
>.|.|TRBJ1-4|TRBV18
TGTGCCAGCTCACCACGGGACACTAATGAAAAACTGTTTTTT
CASSPRDTNEKLFF
>.|TRBD2|TRBJ2-7|TRBV7-9
TGTGCCAGCAGCGTAACTAGCGGGGGGAGGGACGAGCAGTACTTC
CASSVTSGGRDEQYF
>.|TRBD2|TRBJ2-2|TRBV4-1
TGCGCCAGCAGCCAAGTTCAGCGGGGGGGCCGGAACACCGGGGAGCTGTTTTTT
CASSQVQRGGRNTGELFF
>.|.|TRBJ2-5|TRBV7-2
TGTGCCAGCAGCTTCGGCGCTCTACGTGGGGAGACCCAGTACTTC
CASSFGALRGETQYF
>.|.|TRBJ2-2|TRBV5-4
TGTGTTTACCGGGGCGGGACCGGGGAGCTGTTTTTT
CVYRGGTGELFF
>.|.|TRBJ1-2|TRBV2
TGTGCCAGCAGTCTGGACGGTGGACGGGGCTACACCTTC
CASSLDGGRGYTF
>.|.|TRBJ2-5|TRBV5-1
TGCGCCATCCAGGCGGGACTAGGGGGCGAGACCCAGTACTTC
CAIQAGLGGETQYF
>.|TRBD2|TRBJ2-5|TRBV15
TGTGCCACCAGCAGAGATATTGTAGCGGGGGGTCTAGAGACCCAGTACTTC
CATSRDIVAGGLETQYF
>.|.|TRBJ1-3|TRBV18
TGTGCCAGCTCACAAGACAGGCTTAGATCCTCTGGAAACACCATATATTTT
CASSQDRLRSSGNTIYF
>.|.|TRBJ1-2|TRBV24-1
TGTGCCACCAGTGAGAACGAGGCCTATGGCTACACCTTC
CATSENEAYGYTF
>.|.|TRBJ2-3|TRBV19
TGTGCCAGTAGTATGGGGGCGGGCACAAACACAGATACGCAGTATTTT
CASSMGAGTNTDTQYF
>.|.|TRBJ1-4|TRBV5-5
TGTGCCAGCAGCTCCGCCGTCGGAACTAATGAAAAACTGTTTTTT
CASSSAVGTNEKLFF
>.|.|TRBJ2-6|TRBV7-9
TGTGCCAGCAGCTTAAGTGGGCAGGCTGGGACCAACGTCCTGACTTTC
CASSLSGQAGTNVLTF
>.|.|TRBJ2-7|TRBV29-1
TGCAGCGTTGTGGCGGGGAGCTCCTACGAGCAGTACTTC
CSVVAGSSYEQYF